These 28 T cell receptor beta chains originate from one sample sequenced in a study of neurological immune-mediated disorders. TCRdb recomputed calls from the 5' RACE reads with MiXCR, one row per CDR3 protein. The sample records under 40,000 distinct CDR3 sequences, less than 8.5% being singletons. Sequenced: PBMCs. These receptors all stem from a woman between 40 and 55 years old in good health.

This clonotype was picked up many times. The chain uses TRBV5-1 and TRBJ1-5; D is uncertain. CDR1 is SGHRS, CDR2 YFSETQ, per germline. V shed 0 bases and J shed 2 bases, with 9 bases lying between them. This CDR3 is 15 amino acids long. This CDR3 is CASSLEGGGNQPQHF. DNA of the CDR3: TGCGCCAGCAGCTTGGAGGGCGGAGGCAATCAGCCCCAGCATTTT.

The table lists this clonotype with many counts. This sequence joins TRBV5-6 and TRBJ2-5; the D gene is possibly TRBD1 (5 bases). With 3 bases removed from V and 5 bases from J, the gap between germline ends came to 17 bases. CDR1 and CDR2 from the germline V gene are SGHDT and YYEEEE. CDR3 length equals 15 residues. CDR3 in amino acids: CASSSGVGAWETQYF. The CDR3 DNA reads TGTGCCAGCAGCTCGGGTGTAGGGGCTTGGGAGACCCAGTACTTC.

To note about this clonotype: A read error may produce the germline difference seen at one junction end. The chain's CDR3 is CSVEPDTRELFF. As DNA, the CDR3 is TGCAGCGTTGAACCCGACACCAGGGAGCTGTTTTTT. V and J are TRBV29-1 and TRBJ2-2; D is unclear. CDR1 and CDR2 from the germline V gene are SQVTM and ANQGSEA. The CDR3 extends over 12 amino acids.

This clonotype has ten or more counts. The chain joins TRBV7-9 to TRBJ2-1; 8 nucleotides agree with TRBD1. CDR3 length: 17 residues. The J segment lost 1 base and the V segment lost 4 bases, leaving 9 bases of the junction unmatched. Germline loops: CDR1 SEHNR, CDR2 FQNEAQ (reference sequence). CDR3 region: CASSSSYRDRSYNEQFF. In DNA form, the CDR3 reads TGTGCCAGCAGCTCATCCTACCGGGACAGGTCCTACAATGAGCAGTTCTTC.

This clonotype has a count of ten or more. The rearrangement uses TRBV12-3 or TRBV12-4 and TRBJ1-1, with D unclear. V lost 3 bases, J lost 4 bases, and 9 bases lay in between. The CDR3 has 13 amino acids. The CDR3 is CASSFRRGTEAFF. The CDR3 region has the DNA TGTGCCAGCAGTTTTCGACGGGGCACTGAAGCTTTCTTT.

This clonotype has a count of ten or more. The chain is built from TRBV6-4 and TRBJ2-1; 9 bases align to TRBD2. V lost 2 bases to trimming and J lost 2 bases; unmatched junction nucleotides: 1. Germline-derived CDR1 and CDR2 are MRHNA and SNTAGT. This CDR3 spans 15 amino acids. The DNA of the CDR3 is TGTGCCAGCAGTGACGTAGCGGGGGCCTACAATGAGCAGTTCTTC. Translating gives CASSDVAGAYNEQFF.

This clonotype occurred many times. J is TRBJ2-5 and V is TRBV20-1, with 9 bases aligning to TRBD1. There are 14 residues in the CDR3. Germline V CDR1 and CDR2: DFQATT, SNEGSKA (reference sequence). V was clipped by 6 bases and J by 4 bases; unmatched bases: 9. The DNA for the CDR3 is TGCAGTGCGCTAACAGGGGGCGGTACAGAGACCCAGTACTTC. This gives the protein CSALTGGGTETQYF.

This clonotype was observed many times. The chain joins TRBV7-8 to TRBJ2-1; weak D call: TRBD2 (6 bases). In germline, CDR1 is SGHVS, CDR2 FQNEAQ. The length of the CDR3 is 16 residues. The V end lost 5 bases, the J end lost 0 bases, and 14 bases lay between the germline ends. The CDR3 nucleotides are TGTGCCAGCAGCCACCGGGACTCGAGCTCCTACAATGAGCAGTTCTTC. Its protein product is CASSHRDSSSYNEQFF. The whole variable domain, remainder taken from reference TRBV7-8 and TRBJ2-1, is GAGVSQSPRYKVAKRGQDVALRCDPISGHVSLFWYQQALGQGPEFLTYFQNEAQLDKSGLPSDRFFAERPEGSVSTLKIQRTQQEDSAVYLCASSHRDSSSYNEQFFGPGTRLTVL.

This clonotype was observed at least ten times. This chain connects TRBV30 to TRBJ1-1, with D maybe TRBD1 (5 bases). Looked up from germline, CDR1 is GTSNPN and CDR2 is SVGIG (reference sequence). V was shortened by 3 bases and J by 3 bases, with 11 bases between the two germline ends. This CDR3 contains 13 residues. CDR3 sequence reads: CAWREDRDTEAFF. The CDR3 coding sequence is TGTGCCTGGAGAGAAGACAGAGACACTGAAGCTTTCTTT.

This clonotype was seen more than once but under ten times. CDR3 sequence reads: CASSFTGGAYEQYF. CDR3 coding DNA: TGTGCCAGCAGTTTTACAGGGGGCGCCTACGAGCAGTACTTC. The chain joins TRBV5-4 to TRBJ2-7; 9 positions match TRBD1. This CDR3 has 14 residues. V trimming: 5 bases; J trimming: 2 bases; junction bases outside the gene matches: 5. Per the germline V gene, CDR1 is SGHNT and CDR2 is YYREEE (reference sequence).

The sample holds many counts of this clonotype. The gene calls are TRBV29-1 and TRBJ1-4, with D perhaps TRBD1 (6 bases). V was cut by 6 bases and J by 0 bases, with 11 bases left in between. This CDR3 has 14 amino acids. From germline, CDR1 is SQVTM and CDR2 ANQGSEA. As DNA, the CDR3 is TGCAGCGTGGGGGACACCACAACTAATGAAAAACTGTTTTTT. Encoded protein: CSVGDTTTNEKLFF.

This clonotype was seen ten or more times. The chain links TRBV2 to TRBJ1-4; the D is unclear. V was trimmed by 5 bases and J by 4 bases, leaving 11 bases between them. CDR1 and CDR2 from the germline V gene are SNHLY and FYNNEI. This CDR3 comprises 14 residues. CDR3 amino acids: CASSNYNRNEKLFF. In nucleotides, the CDR3 is TGTGCCAGCAGTAACTACAACCGTAATGAAAAACTGTTTTTT. The full variable domain, completed using reference TRBV2 and TRBJ1-4, is EPEVTQTPSHQVTQMGQEVILRCVPISNHLYFYWYRQILGQKVEFLVSFYNNEISEKSEIFDDQFSVERPDGSNFTLKIRSTKLEDSAMYFCASSNYNRNEKLFFGSGTQLSVL.

This clonotype was seen only a few times. DNA of the CDR3: TGTGCCAGCTCACCAGGGTCCCAAAACATTCAGTACTTC. It specifies CASSPGSQNIQYF. The J gene is TRBJ2-4, the V gene TRBV18, with D uncertain. The V gene lost 2 bases and the J gene lost 5 bases, with 7 bases spanning the gap. Germline CDR1 is KGHSH and CDR2 is LQKENI. This CDR3 is built from 13 residues. The whole variable domain, remainder taken from reference TRBV18 and TRBJ2-4, is NAGVMQNPRHLVRRRGQEARLRCSPMKGHSHVYWYRQLPEEGLKFMVYLQKENIIDESGMPKERFSAEFPKEGPSILRIQQVVRGDSAAYFCASSPGSQNIQYFGAGTRLSVL.

This sequence joins TRBV5-1 and TRBJ2-7; 10 nucleotides line up with TRBD2. The CDR3 extends over 15 amino acids. Germline loops: CDR1 SGHRS, CDR2 YFSETQ. The junction had 6 bases not matched to a gene; V was cut back by 2 bases and J by 4 bases. CDR3 in DNA: TGCGCCAGCAGCTTTTTGGGGACTAGCGAATACGAGCAGTACTTC. It encodes CASSFLGTSEYEQYF.

This clonotype was recorded many times. The V gene is TRBV18, the J gene TRBJ1-1; tentative D call: TRBD1 (6 bases). This CDR3 has 16 amino acids. The ends were cut back, 3 bases at V and 0 bases at J, with 14 bases in the middle. The germline V gene encodes CDR1 KGHSH and CDR2 LQKENI. The chain's CDR3 is CASSPGAPHLNTEAFF. CDR3 coding DNA: TGTGCCAGCTCACCGGGGGCCCCACACTTGAACACTGAAGCTTTCTTT. The variable domain in full, with the rest retrieved from reference TRBV18 and TRBJ1-1, is NAGVMQNPRHLVRRRGQEARLRCSPMKGHSHVYWYRQLPEEGLKFMVYLQKENIIDESGMPKERFSAEFPKEGPSILRIQQVVRGDSAAYFCASSPGAPHLNTEAFFGQGTRLTVV.

This clonotype was observed at least ten times. V usage is TRBV11-2 and J usage is TRBJ1-3; D unresolved. Germline values: CDR1 SGHAT, CDR2 FQNNGV. This CDR3 region has 14 residues. Trimming left V 2 bases short and J 4 bases short, with 9 bases between. CDR3 bases: TGTGCCAGCAGCTTATCCCAGCCCGGAAACACCATATATTTT. Protein sequence: CASSLSQPGNTIYF.

This clonotype was picked up many times. The CDR3 nucleotides read TGTGCCAGCAGCGTCCTAGCAGGGGGGACAGATACGCAGTATTTT. Protein: CASSVLAGGTDTQYF. The rearrangement links TRBV6-2 or TRBV6-3 to TRBJ2-3, with TRBD1 as a possible D gene (7 bases). The CDR3 contains 15 residues. V was clipped by 6 bases and J by 3 bases, with 16 bases between them. CDR1 MNHEY and CDR2 SVGEGT come from the germline V gene.

This clonotype came up many times. V is TRBV6-6 and J is TRBJ1-5, with a weak D call TRBD1 (6 bases). V was shortened by 5 bases and J by 2 bases, with 7 bases between the two germline ends. The CDR3 sequence is 13 residues long. Germline V gene lookup returns CDR1 MNHNY and CDR2 SVGAGI (reference sequence). This chain's CDR3 is CASSNRGNQPQHF. The CDR3 DNA sequence: TGTGCCAGCAGTAACAGGGGCAATCAGCCCCAGCATTTT.

This clonotype was observed at least ten times. V is TRBV12-3 or TRBV12-4 and J is TRBJ1-1, with 7 bases lining up with TRBD1. CDR3 length: 14 amino acids. Trimming at V came to 4 bases and at J to 0 bases, leaving 2 bases not matched to a gene. The CDR3 coding sequence is TGTGCCAGCAGTTACGGACAGGTGAACACTGAAGCTTTCTTT. Its translation is CASSYGQVNTEAFF.

At least ten counts were recorded for this clonotype. The rearrangement links TRBV27 to TRBJ2-7, with TRBD2 matching over 10 bases. This CDR3 contains 14 residues. Germline lookup yields CDR1 MNHEY and CDR2 SMNVEV (reference sequence). V dropped 6 bases and J dropped 5; count of bases not matched to a gene: 7. Here the CDR3 reads CASSAKREGHEQYF. The CDR3 nucleotides read TGTGCCAGCAGCGCGAAGCGGGAGGGCCACGAGCAGTACTTC.

At least ten counts were recorded for this clonotype. The chain carries TRBV18 and TRBJ2-1, with 10 bases identical to TRBD2. The J segment lost 10 bases and the V segment lost 1 base, leaving 10 bases of the junction unmatched. The CDR3 totals 16 residues. Germline loops: CDR1 KGHSH, CDR2 LQKENI. The CDR3 region is CASSPRSLAGVQEQFF. The CDR3 region has the DNA TGTGCCAGCTCACCACGTTCTCTAGCGGGAGTCCAGGAGCAGTTCTTC.

This clonotype was seen a handful of times. A much more abundant neighbour one base away suggests this may be a read error. The gene calls are TRBV5-1 and TRBJ1-6; D not resolved. This CDR3 is built from 14 residues. Germline values: CDR1 SGHRS, CDR2 YFSETQ. Trimming left V 4 bases short and J 10 bases short, with 15 bases between. The CDR3 reads CASSELSMISPLHF. The CDR3 DNA reads as TGCGCCAGCAGCGAGCTGTCTATGATATCACCCCTCCACTTT.

This clonotype counts as medium-sized. The rearrangement joins TRBV11-2 to TRBJ2-1, with TRBD2 matching 12 bases. The V segment lost 3 bases and the J segment 4 bases; nucleotides outside the gene matches: 1. Germline V lookup: CDR1 SGHAT, CDR2 FQNNGV. There are 15 residues in the CDR3. CDR3 sequence: CASSLTSGGYNEQFF. The CDR3 DNA follows: TGTGCCAGCAGCTTGACTAGCGGGGGTTACAATGAGCAGTTCTTC. Based on the CDR3 plus reference TRBV11-2 and TRBJ2-1, the full variable domain is EAGVAQSPRYKIIEKRQSVAFWCNPISGHATLYWYQQILGQGPKLLIQFQNNGVVDDSQLPKDRFSAERLKGVDSTLKIQPAKLEDSAVYLCASSLTSGGYNEQFFGPGTRLTVL.

This clonotype was counted at least ten times. The rearrangement uses TRBV10-3 and TRBJ2-2; D may be TRBD2 (5 bases). The V gene lost 10 bases and the J gene lost 5 bases, with 11 bases spanning the gap. The CDR3 loop spans 12 amino acids. From germline, CDR1 is ENHRY and CDR2 SYGVKD. The CDR3 loop is CATGDYTGELFF. The CDR3 DNA is TGTGCCACCGGGGATTATACCGGGGAGCTGTTTTTT.

This clonotype is termed medium-sized. The chain combines TRBV12-3 or TRBV12-4 with TRBJ2-1, with 9 bases fitting TRBD2. CDR3 length equals 15 residues. Trimming took 6 bases from V and 10 from J; bases not matched to a gene: 13. CDR3: CASSLLIAGAEEQFF. The CDR3 DNA is TGTGCCAGCAGCCTCTTGATAGCGGGAGCTGAAGAGCAGTTCTTC.

Turning to this clonotype: This may be a read error, as it is one base from a much larger clone. The chain links TRBV19 to TRBJ1-5; D remains ambiguous. The CDR3 is 15 amino acids. Germline V gene sequence: CDR1 LNHDA, CDR2 SQIVND (reference sequence). The CDR3 reads CASSIELPSNQPLHF. The CDR3 bases are TGTGCCAGTAGTATAGAACTTCCCAGCAATCAGCCCCTGCATTTT.

The sample holds many counts of this clonotype. V is TRBV27 and J is TRBJ1-2; 8 bases align to TRBD1. Trimming removed 4 bases from V and 7 bases from J; junction bases left unmatched: 8. CDR3 length: 14 amino acids. Looked up from germline, CDR1 is MNHEY and CDR2 is SMNVEV (reference sequence). CDR3: CASSSPGQGGGYTF. In DNA, the CDR3 is TGTGCCAGCAGTTCCCCCGGACAGGGAGGTGGCTACACCTTC.

CDR3 sequence: CASSPGRKGGESPLHF. The CDR3 DNA reads TGTGCCAGCAGCCCCGGGAGGAAGGGCGGAGAATCACCCCTCCACTTT. The V gene is TRBV13, the J gene TRBJ1-6; D gene unclear. The V and J ends lost 5 bases and 10 bases respectively, with 21 bases between them. CDR1 is PRHDT, CDR2 FYEKMQ, per germline (reference sequence). The CDR3 is 16 amino acids.